A single sample is the source of the 29 T cell receptor beta chains below, sequenced in a study of blood T cell repertoires in COVID-19. The data were produced by immunoSEQ multiplex PCR, yet TCRdb's version contains in-frame clones alone and is incomplete. The sample contains around 40,000 clones, 87% of which appear only once. Sequenced material: peripheral blood. Every receptor here comes from a man aged 50-59 years with active or convalescent COVID-19.

The chain is built from TRBV12-3 or TRBV12-4 and TRBJ1-2; weak D call: TRBD1 (6 bases). V was clipped by 7 bases and J by 2 bases, with 11 bases between them. The CDR3 has 13 residues. The CDR3 reads CASTPQGNYGYTF. Here the CDR3 DNA reads TGTGCCAGCACCCCACAGGGAAACTATGGCTACACCTTC.

This clone appeared a few times. The chain has TRBV28 and TRBJ2-1; no definite D call. This CDR3 has 12 amino acids. Looked up from germline, CDR1 is MDHEN and CDR2 is SYDVKM. Trimming stripped 8 bases from V and 6 bases from J, with 11 bases between. The CDR3 DNA sequence: TGTGCCAGCGCGACAACAACCAATGAGCAGTTCTTC. It yields the protein CASATTTNEQFF.

The V gene is TRBV9, the J gene TRBJ2-5; TRBD2 is a possible D gene (5 bases). Per the germline V gene, CDR1 is SGDLS and CDR2 is YYNGEE. The germline V and J ends were trimmed by 2 bases and 1 base, with 12 bases remaining between them. The CDR3 totals 15 residues. The chain's CDR3 is CASSVAVTSQETQYF. In DNA form, the CDR3 reads TGTGCCAGCAGCGTTGCTGTTACTAGCCAAGAGACCCAGTACTTC.

This clone was counted a few times. The rearrangement joins TRBV9 to TRBJ1-1, with 9 nucleotides matching TRBD1. Trimming at V came to 3 bases and at J to 8 bases, leaving 23 bases not matched to a gene. The CDR3 has 19 amino acids. Germline CDR1 is SGDLS and CDR2 is YYNGEE. As DNA, the CDR3 is TGTGCCAGCAGCGCTGGACAGGGGATTCGGTGGTCGTTCCCCCAGGAAGCTTTCTTT. Encoded protein: CASSAGQGIRWSFPQEAFF.

V gene TRBV18 combines with J gene TRBJ1-3; unclear D gene. There are 14 residues in the CDR3. Germline CDR1 is KGHSH and CDR2 is LQKENI. The V and J ends lost 3 bases and 2 bases respectively, with 8 bases between them. The CDR3 DNA sequence: TGTGCCAGCTCACCCCCCGGGACTGGAAACACCATATATTTT. It translates to CASSPPGTGNTIYF.

The chain carries TRBV28 and TRBJ2-2; 8 bases agree with TRBD1. Germline-derived CDR1 and CDR2 are MDHEN and SYDVKM. This CDR3 is built from 12 residues. J was trimmed by 5 bases and V by 7 bases; bases with no gene match: 0. CDR3 bases: TGTGCCAGCAACAGGGGGACCGGGGAGCTGTTTTTT. It encodes CASNRGTGELFF.

The gene calls are TRBV28 and TRBJ2-1; TRBD1 is a possible D gene (6 bases). CDR1 and CDR2 from the germline V gene are MDHEN and SYDVKM. This CDR3 is 17 amino acids long. V gave up 6 bases and J gave up 1 base, with 19 bases separating them. The CDR3 is CASSLLWDIVSYNEQFF. The CDR3 nucleotides read TGTGCCAGCAGCCTACTATGGGACATCGTTTCCTACAATGAGCAGTTCTTC.

The chain carries TRBV27 and TRBJ2-1; possible D gene TRBD1, 5 bases. V lost 0 bases to trimming and J lost 14 bases, with 17 bases between them. There are 14 residues in the CDR3. Germline assignment: CDR1 MNHEY and CDR2 SMNVEV (reference sequence). DNA of the CDR3: TGTGCCAGCAGTTTATCGTACCAGAGACACAGGAAGTTCTTC. The encoded protein is CASSLSYQRHRKFF.

The CDR3 sequence is CASSELAGVANEQFF. The CDR3 nucleotides read TGTGCCAGCAGTGAACTAGCGGGAGTAGCCAATGAGCAGTTCTTC. The V call is TRBV6-4, the J call TRBJ2-1; 11 bases are shared with TRBD2. Germline V gene lookup returns CDR1 MRHNA and CDR2 SNTAGT. CDR3 length equals 15 residues. V lost 3 bases and J lost 6; bases outside the gene matches: 4.

The chain links TRBV19 to TRBJ2-7, with 10 bases lining up with TRBD1. The J segment lost 3 bases and the V segment lost 7 bases, leaving 6 bases of the junction unmatched. There are 14 residues in the CDR3. Per the germline V gene, CDR1 is LNHDA and CDR2 is SQIVND (reference sequence). CDR3 residues: CASTPTGGFYEQYF. For the CDR3, the DNA is TGTGCCAGTACCCCGACAGGGGGCTTCTACGAGCAGTACTTC.

The chain is built from TRBV5-1 and TRBJ1-1; D is perhaps TRBD1 (5 bases). From germline, CDR1 is SGHRS and CDR2 YFSETQ. The V gene lost 0 bases and the J gene lost 4 bases, with 13 bases spanning the gap. The CDR3 covers 15 residues. The CDR3 reads CASSLGSGVRTEAFF. The CDR3 nucleotides read TGCGCCAGCAGCTTGGGGTCGGGGGTCCGCACTGAAGCTTTCTTT. The whole variable domain, filled in from reference TRBV5-1 and TRBJ1-1, reads KAGVTQTPRYLIKTRGQQVTLSCSPISGHRSVSWYQQTPGQGLQFLFEYFSETQRNKGNFPGRFSGRQFSNSRSEMNVSTLELGDSALYLCASSLGSGVRTEAFFGQGTRLTVV.

The rearrangement links TRBV7-9 to TRBJ2-1; 11 nucleotides align to TRBD1. This CDR3 is built from 16 residues. Germline V gene data show CDR1 as SEHNR and CDR2 as FQNEAQ (reference sequence). V trimming: 4 bases; J trimming: 2 bases; junction bases outside the gene matches: 4. DNA for the CDR3: TGTGCCAGCAGCTCGTCGGACAGGGGGCCCTACAATGAGCAGTTCTTC. It specifies CASSSSDRGPYNEQFF. The full variable domain, its missing parts supplied by reference TRBV7-9 and TRBJ2-1, is DTGVSQNPRHKITKRGQNVTFRCDPISEHNRLYWYRQTLGQGPEFLTYFQNEAQLEKSRLLSDRFSAERPKGSFSTLEIQRTEQGDSAMYLCASSSSDRGPYNEQFFGPGTRLTVL.

This clone has just one count. The chain is built from TRBV19 and TRBJ1-2, with D possibly matching TRBD1 (6 bases). Germline CDR1 LNHDA, CDR2 SQIVND (reference sequence). The ends were cut back, 3 bases at V and 3 bases at J, with 14 bases in the middle. The CDR3 length is 15 residues. The CDR3 nucleotides read TGTGCCAGTAGTATGCCAGGGGAGCCCTACTATGGCTACACCTTC. Translation gives CASSMPGEPYYGYTF. The full variable domain, completed using reference TRBV19 and TRBJ1-2, is DGGITQSPKYLFRKEGQNVTLSCEQNLNHDAMYWYRQDPGQGLRLIYYSQIVNDFQKGDIAEGYSVSREKKESFPLTVTSAQKNPTAFYLCASSMPGEPYYGYTFGSGTRLTVV.

The rearrangement uses TRBV18 and TRBJ1-1; TRBD1 agrees at 10 bases. Trimming at V came to 6 bases and at J to 4 bases, leaving 11 bases not matched to a gene. CDR3 length equals 16 residues. Per germline, CDR1 KGHSH and CDR2 LQKENI. CDR3 nucleotides: TGTGCCAGCTCGGAGGGACAGGGGTCCGGGGTCACTGAAGCTTTCTTT. Its translation is CASSEGQGSGVTEAFF.

V and J are TRBV24-1 and TRBJ2-5; 8 nucleotides line up with TRBD1. The CDR3 is made up of 15 amino acids. J lost 4 bases, V lost 2 bases, and 5 bases had no gene match. Per germline, CDR1 KGHDR and CDR2 SFDVKD. Here the CDR3 reads CATSDSRGQGETQYF. The CDR3 coding sequence is TGTGCCACCAGTGATTCCCGAGGACAGGGAGAGACCCAGTACTTC.

This chain links TRBV9 with TRBJ1-1; maybe TRBD1 (5 bases). Germline V gene sequence: CDR1 SGDLS, CDR2 YYNGEE. Trimming took 4 bases from V and 0 from J, leaving 16 bases between them. The CDR3 contains 16 residues. CDR3 region: CASSPRGGDLNTEAFF. The CDR3 DNA reads TGTGCCAGCAGCCCACGGGGGGGGGACCTGAACACTGAAGCTTTCTTT.

The V and J genes are TRBV28 and TRBJ2-7, with unresolved D. V was cut by 3 bases and J by 5 bases, with 14 bases left in between. Germline CDR1 and CDR2: MDHEN and SYDVKM. This CDR3 comprises 14 residues. DNA for the CDR3: TGTGCCAGCAGTTTTGTCAGTGCCCCTCACGAGCAGTACTTC. This codes for CASSFVSAPHEQYF.

The rearrangement joins TRBV2 to TRBJ1-2, with 11 bases matching TRBD1. The V gene's germline CDR1 is SNHLY and CDR2 FYNNEI. This CDR3 is 15 amino acids long. J was trimmed by 4 bases and V by 4 bases; bases with no gene match: 5. CDR3 sequence: CASSVLGQGGYGYTF. CDR3 nucleotide sequence: TGTGCCAGCAGTGTCCTGGGACAGGGGGGCTATGGCTACACCTTC.

The V call is TRBV5-1, the J call TRBJ1-1; 12 bases are a match to TRBD1. Germline lookup yields CDR1 SGHRS and CDR2 YFSETQ. With V trimmed by 4 bases and J by 4 bases, 8 bases remained unmatched. This CDR3 is 16 amino acids long. The CDR3 DNA follows: TGCGCCAGCAGCGGGGGGACAGGGGGCGACGCCACTGAAGCTTTCTTT. Translated, it gives CASSGGTGGDATEAFF.

The chain employs TRBV11-2 and TRBJ1-4; no reliable D call. Germline V gives CDR1 SGHAT, CDR2 FQNNGV. Deletions cut 5 bases from V and 8 bases from J, with 12 bases between. The CDR3 consists of 13 residues. CDR3 DNA: TGTGCCAGCAGCCCACGAAGTCGGGAAAAACTGTTTTTT. Translated, it gives CASSPRSREKLFF.

The V and J genes are TRBV5-1 and TRBJ2-2; tentative D call: TRBD1 (6 bases). Germline V gene sequence: CDR1 SGHRS, CDR2 YFSETQ. This CDR3 has 13 residues. V was shortened by 3 bases and J by 8 bases, with 11 bases between the two germline ends. The CDR3 DNA reads as TGCGCCAGCAGCTATGGACAGAGTGGGGAGCTGTTTTTT. Translated, it gives CASSYGQSGELFF.

The chain is built from TRBV6-5 and TRBJ1-6; TRBD1 aligns across 7 bases. V lost 2 bases, J lost 8 bases, and 6 bases stayed unmatched. CDR3 length: 15 residues. Germline V lookup: CDR1 MNHEY, CDR2 SVGAGI. The CDR3 sequence is CASSYQNDRDSPLHF. CDR3 nucleotides: TGTGCCAGCAGTTACCAAAACGACAGGGATTCACCCCTCCACTTT.

The V call is TRBV19, the J call TRBJ1-5; D gene ambiguous. The length of the CDR3 is 15 residues. Trimming took off 3 bases at V and 0 bases at J, with 9 bases between the two ends. Germline CDR1 and CDR2: LNHDA and SQIVND (reference sequence). CDR3 bases: TGTGCCAGTAGTATCTGGCGGAATAGCAATCAGCCCCAGCATTTT. It encodes CASSIWRNSNQPQHF.

This chain links TRBV10-3 with TRBJ2-3; 8 positions match TRBD1. The J segment lost 3 bases and the V segment lost 8 bases, leaving 10 bases of the junction unmatched. Germline V gene data show CDR1 as ENHRY and CDR2 as SYGVKD. This CDR3 region has 15 residues. CDR3 loop: CAIQDRGGGTDTQYF. DNA for the CDR3: TGTGCCATCCAAGACAGGGGCGGAGGGACAGATACGCAGTATTTT.

V is TRBV6-2 or TRBV6-3 and J is TRBJ1-5; 10 bases line up with TRBD1. From germline, CDR1 is MNHEY and CDR2 SVGEGT. The CDR3 has 16 amino acids. With 6 bases clipped from V and 4 bases from J, the junction kept 9 bases outside the gene matches. The CDR3 sequence: CASSRAGTGVNQPQHF. The CDR3 nucleotides are TGTGCCAGCAGCCGAGCCGGGACAGGGGTAAATCAGCCCCAGCATTTT.

The J gene is TRBJ2-1, the V gene TRBV3-1 (or the pseudogene TRBV3-2); 7 bases match TRBD2. The CDR3 loop spans 15 amino acids. Germline V gene lookup returns CDR1 LGHDT and CDR2 YNNKEL (reference sequence). After removal of 1 base from V and 8 bases from J, the junction contained 8 bases not matched to a gene. Here the CDR3 DNA reads TGTGCCAGCAGCCAAGGGGTAGCGGGCACGGATGAGCAGTTCTTC. Protein product: CASSQGVAGTDEQFF.

J is TRBJ2-7 and V is TRBV19; tentatively, D is TRBD1 (5 bases). Germline V gives CDR1 LNHDA, CDR2 SQIVND (reference sequence). V was shortened by 6 bases and J by 3 bases, with 9 bases between the two germline ends. The CDR3 loop spans 12 amino acids. This chain's CDR3 is CASRGHLYEQYF. For the CDR3, the DNA is TGTGCCAGTAGAGGACACCTCTACGAGCAGTACTTC.

The chain uses TRBV10-2 and TRBJ2-1, with 8 bases lining up with TRBD2. Trimming took 6 bases from V and 4 from J; bases not matched to a gene: 8. The CDR3 spans 15 residues. The germline V gene has CDR1 WSHSY and CDR2 SAAADI. The CDR3 loop is CASSQLAAEYNEQFF. CDR3 nucleotide sequence: TGCGCCAGCAGCCAACTAGCGGCTGAATACAATGAGCAGTTCTTC.

This clone was seen just once. The CDR3 coding sequence is TGTGCCAGTAGTATAGTATTAGTAGCGGAGCAAGAGACCCAGTACTTC. As protein: CASSIVLVAEQETQYF. The V gene is TRBV19, the J gene TRBJ2-5; tentatively, D is TRBD2 (6 bases). Germline V lookup: CDR1 LNHDA, CDR2 SQIVND (reference sequence). Trimming shortened V by 1 base and J by 2 bases, and 14 bases separated the two germline ends. CDR3 length: 16 residues.